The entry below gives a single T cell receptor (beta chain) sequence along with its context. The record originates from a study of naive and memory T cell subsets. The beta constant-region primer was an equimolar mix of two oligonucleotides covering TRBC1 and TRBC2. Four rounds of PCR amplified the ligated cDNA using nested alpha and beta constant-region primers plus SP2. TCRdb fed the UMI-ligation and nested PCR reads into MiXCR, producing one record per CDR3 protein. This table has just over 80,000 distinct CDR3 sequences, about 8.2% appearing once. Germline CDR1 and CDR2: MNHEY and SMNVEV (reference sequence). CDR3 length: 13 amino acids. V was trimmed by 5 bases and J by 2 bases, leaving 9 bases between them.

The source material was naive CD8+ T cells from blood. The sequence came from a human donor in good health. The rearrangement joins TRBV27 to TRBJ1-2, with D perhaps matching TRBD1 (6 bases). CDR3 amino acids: CASSGGRNYGYTF. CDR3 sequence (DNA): TGTGCCAGCAGTGGGGGCAGGAACTATGGCTACACCTTC.